What follows is one TCR beta chain and its context. This clone was seen more than once but under ten times. Its antigen is unknown. No base quality information exists; no much larger clone differs at one position. These data belong to a study of TIL therapy for anti-PD-1-resistant metastatic lung cancer (dated by TCRdb to the early 2020s). In terms of the full investigation: A median age of around 56 years (range about 35-75) and a median tumor PD-L1 proportion score of 6% were recorded among enrolled patients. Across the cohort, whole-exome sequencing showed a median non-synonymous tumor mutation burden of approximately 1.5 mutations per megabase. The cohort was composed predominantly of lung adenocarcinoma, with a few EGFR-mutant and two ALK-rearranged tumors included, and half of patients were identified as current or former smokers. Tumor and peripheral blood T cell receptor beta sequencing was used to track clonotypes across tumor, expanded TIL product and serial blood samples. What the authors observed across the whole study: The study protocol defined all tumor marker inferences as exploratory. Higher clonality and lower diversity were observed in expanded TIL cultures than in baseline intratumoral T cells (median clonality around 5.9% vs 31%, p < 0.0001). Clonal turnover during TIL culture was high, and many clones enriched in the product were not detected in the baseline tumor, suggesting clonal contraction rather than faithful expansion. The cohort was highly selected, including more treatment-naive, never-smoker and oncogene-addicted patients than is typical, which limits generalizability.

TCR beta CDR3 regions were amplified from genomic DNA by bias-controlled multiplex PCR with the immunoSEQ v3 hsTCRB kit. TCR libraries were sequenced on an Illumina NextSeq 500 to approximately 1.8 million read pairs for survey level or about 5-6.5 million for deep level. Regarding the original processing steps: V, D and J genes were assigned, non-productive sequences were removed, and clonality was reported by immunoSEQ Analyzer software. Repertoires of infused TIL and blood were compared using productive Simpson clonality and the Morisita overlap index of productive TRB rearrangements. TCRdb took over this immuneACCESS table, retaining in-frame rearrangements with V and J assigned. Such tables are incomplete; in checked studies, under half of the missing clones stem from an unresolved V gene, and the remainder is unexplained. V and J calls plus clone size are reproduced from that table; the DNA served to infer D and trimming. For this sample there are tens of thousands of clones; 63% appear just once. About 16% of the sample is taken by the ten largest.

The CDR3 runs 12 residues from the cysteine to the phenylalanine. The kept DNA is CDR3 alone, 36 bases in frame from the first base. The germline V gene encodes CDR1 GTSNPN and CDR2 SVGIG (reference sequence). Relative to germline, V is missing 5 bases and J is missing 8 bases, with 8 bases of the junction outside any gene match. The time point label on this specimen signifies: pre-treatment sample, taken before nivolumab and TIL therapy. The baseline tumor samples, taken from the same resection that was used to grow TIL, were excised metastases, most often pleural nodules or supraclavicular lymph nodes. Before any PD-1/PD-L1 blockade was given, tumors were harvested, nivolumab was then administered, and patients who progressed went on to receive lymphodepletion, an infusion of expanded TIL, and IL-2. Adults with stage 4 NSCLC were enrolled in a dual-center phase I trial from October 2017 to January 2020. Samples came from a single-arm, open-label phase I trial of tumor-infiltrating lymphocyte therapy with nivolumab in advanced non-small cell lung cancer. Portions of each resected tumor were snap-frozen in liquid nitrogen and stored at -80 °C. Tumor regions of interest were selected on H&E sections using laser-capture macrodissection, ground into about 15 mg aliquots, and extracted using Qiagen Allprep kits.

The V and J genes are TRBV30 and TRBJ1-2, with 7 bases aligning to TRBD1. The starting material was tumor tissue, obtained at baseline. The receptor comes from a woman aged 30 to 85 with non-small cell lung cancer. The nucleotide sequence is TGTGCCTGGCCCGTGCCAGGGGGAGGCTACACCTTC. Its product reads: CAWPVPGGGYTF.